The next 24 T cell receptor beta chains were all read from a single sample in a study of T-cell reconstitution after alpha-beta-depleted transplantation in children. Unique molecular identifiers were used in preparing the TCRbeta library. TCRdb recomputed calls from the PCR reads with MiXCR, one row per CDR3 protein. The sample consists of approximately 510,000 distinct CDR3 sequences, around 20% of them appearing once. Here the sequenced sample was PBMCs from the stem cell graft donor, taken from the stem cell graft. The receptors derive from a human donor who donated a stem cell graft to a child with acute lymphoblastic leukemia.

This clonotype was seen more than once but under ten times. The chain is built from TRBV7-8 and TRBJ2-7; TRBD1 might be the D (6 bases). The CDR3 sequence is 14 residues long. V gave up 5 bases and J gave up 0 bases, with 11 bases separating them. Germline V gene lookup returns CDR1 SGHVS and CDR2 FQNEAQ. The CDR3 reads CASSIGTFSYEQYF. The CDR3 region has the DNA TGTGCCAGCAGCATCGGGACATTCTCCTACGAGCAGTACTTC.

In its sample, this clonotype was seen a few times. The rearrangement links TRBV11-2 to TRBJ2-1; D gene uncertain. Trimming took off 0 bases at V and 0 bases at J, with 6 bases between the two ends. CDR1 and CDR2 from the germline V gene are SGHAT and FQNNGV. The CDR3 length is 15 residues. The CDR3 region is CASSLEASSYNEQFF. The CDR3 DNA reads TGTGCCAGCAGCTTAGAGGCCAGCTCCTACAATGAGCAGTTCTTC.

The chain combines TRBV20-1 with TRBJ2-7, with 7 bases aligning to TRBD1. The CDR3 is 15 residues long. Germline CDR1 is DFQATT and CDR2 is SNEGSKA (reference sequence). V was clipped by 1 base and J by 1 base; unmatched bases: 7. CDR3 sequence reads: CSARARGQMSYEQYF. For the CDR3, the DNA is TGCAGTGCTAGAGCCAGGGGACAGATGTCCTACGAGCAGTACTTC.

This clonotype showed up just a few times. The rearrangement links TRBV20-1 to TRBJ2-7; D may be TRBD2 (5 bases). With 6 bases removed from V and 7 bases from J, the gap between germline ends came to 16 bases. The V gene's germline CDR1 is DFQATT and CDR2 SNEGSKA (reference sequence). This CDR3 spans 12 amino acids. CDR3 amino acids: CSAESPGGEQYF. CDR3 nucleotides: TGCAGTGCCGAAAGCCCGGGCGGGGAGCAGTACTTC.

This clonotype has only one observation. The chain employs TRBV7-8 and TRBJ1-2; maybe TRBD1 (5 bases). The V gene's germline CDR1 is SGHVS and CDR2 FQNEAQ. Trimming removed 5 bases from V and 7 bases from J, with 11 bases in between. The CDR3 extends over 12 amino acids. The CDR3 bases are TGTGCCAGCAGCCGAGACAGCGGTGGCTACACCTTC. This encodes CASSRDSGGYTF.

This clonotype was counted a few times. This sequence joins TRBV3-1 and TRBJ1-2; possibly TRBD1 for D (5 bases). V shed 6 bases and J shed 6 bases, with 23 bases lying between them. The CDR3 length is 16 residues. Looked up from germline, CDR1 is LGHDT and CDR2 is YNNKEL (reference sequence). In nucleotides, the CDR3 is TGTGCCAGCAGGCCAACGGGACGCGGTAGGTCCGATGGCTACACCTTC. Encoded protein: CASRPTGRGRSDGYTF.

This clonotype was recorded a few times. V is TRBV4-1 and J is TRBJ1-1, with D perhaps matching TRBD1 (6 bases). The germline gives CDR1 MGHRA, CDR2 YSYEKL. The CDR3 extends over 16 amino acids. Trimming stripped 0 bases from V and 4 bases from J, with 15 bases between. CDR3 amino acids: CASSQDPDRSGTEAFF. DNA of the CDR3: TGCGCCAGCAGCCAAGATCCTGACAGGTCGGGCACTGAAGCTTTCTTT.

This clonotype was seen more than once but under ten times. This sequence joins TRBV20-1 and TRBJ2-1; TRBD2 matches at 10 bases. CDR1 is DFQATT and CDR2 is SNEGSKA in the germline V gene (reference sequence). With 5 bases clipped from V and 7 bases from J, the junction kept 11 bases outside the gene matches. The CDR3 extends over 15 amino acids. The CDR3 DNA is TGCAGTGCTCCCTGGACTAGCGGACACCGGAATGAGCAGTTCTTC. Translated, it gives CSAPWTSGHRNEQFF.

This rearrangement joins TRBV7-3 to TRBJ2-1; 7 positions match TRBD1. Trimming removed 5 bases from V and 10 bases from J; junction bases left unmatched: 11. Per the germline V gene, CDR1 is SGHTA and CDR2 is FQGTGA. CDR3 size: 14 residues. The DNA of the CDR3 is TGTGCCAGCAGCCCCGCGACAGGGACGGGGGAGCAGTTCTTC. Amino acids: CASSPATGTGEQFF.

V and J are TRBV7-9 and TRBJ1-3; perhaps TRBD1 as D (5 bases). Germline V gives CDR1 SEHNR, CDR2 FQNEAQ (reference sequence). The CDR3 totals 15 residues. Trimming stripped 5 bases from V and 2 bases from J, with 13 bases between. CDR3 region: CASSTPGVTGNTIYF. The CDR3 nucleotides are TGTGCCAGCAGCACGCCGGGGGTAACTGGAAACACCATATATTTT.

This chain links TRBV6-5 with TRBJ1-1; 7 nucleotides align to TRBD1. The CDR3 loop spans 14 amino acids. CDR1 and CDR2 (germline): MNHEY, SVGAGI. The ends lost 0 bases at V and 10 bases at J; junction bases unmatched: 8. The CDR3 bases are TGTGCCAGCAGTTACTCGAACAGGGGCGTCCGAGCTTTCTTT. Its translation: CASSYSNRGVRAFF.

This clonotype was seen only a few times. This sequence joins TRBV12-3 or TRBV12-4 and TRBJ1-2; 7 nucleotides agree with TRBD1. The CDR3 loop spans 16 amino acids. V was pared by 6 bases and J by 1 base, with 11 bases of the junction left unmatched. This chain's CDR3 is CASSPPRTGLNYGYTF. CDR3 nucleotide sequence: TGTGCCAGCAGCCCTCCTCGGACAGGACTTAACTATGGCTACACCTTC.

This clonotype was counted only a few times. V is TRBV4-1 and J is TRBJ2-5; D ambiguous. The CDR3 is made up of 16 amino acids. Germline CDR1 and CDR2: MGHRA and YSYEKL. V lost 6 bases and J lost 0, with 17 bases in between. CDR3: CASSGIGFLHQETQYF. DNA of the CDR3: TGCGCCAGCAGTGGGATCGGTTTCTTGCACCAAGAGACCCAGTACTTC.

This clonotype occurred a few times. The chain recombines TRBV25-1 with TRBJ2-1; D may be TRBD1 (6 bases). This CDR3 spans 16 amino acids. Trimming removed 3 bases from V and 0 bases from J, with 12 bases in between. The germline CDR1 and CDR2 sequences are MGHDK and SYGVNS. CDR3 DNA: TGTGCCAGCAGTGACCCAGGACAGAGCTCCTACAATGAGCAGTTCTTC. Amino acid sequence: CASSDPGQSSYNEQFF.

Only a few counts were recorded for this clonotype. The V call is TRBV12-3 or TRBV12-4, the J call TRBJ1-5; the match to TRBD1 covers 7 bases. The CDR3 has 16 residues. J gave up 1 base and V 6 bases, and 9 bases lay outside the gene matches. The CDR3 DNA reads TGTGCCAGCAGGACCCACAGGGGTCGGAGCAATCAGCCCCAGCATTTT. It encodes CASRTHRGRSNQPQHF.

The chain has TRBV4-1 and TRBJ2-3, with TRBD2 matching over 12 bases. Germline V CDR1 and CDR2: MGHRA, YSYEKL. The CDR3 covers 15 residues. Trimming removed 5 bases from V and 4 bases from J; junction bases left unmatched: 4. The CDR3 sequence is CASSKASGGADTQYF. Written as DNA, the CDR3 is TGCGCCAGCAGCAAGGCTAGCGGGGGGGCAGATACGCAGTATTTT.

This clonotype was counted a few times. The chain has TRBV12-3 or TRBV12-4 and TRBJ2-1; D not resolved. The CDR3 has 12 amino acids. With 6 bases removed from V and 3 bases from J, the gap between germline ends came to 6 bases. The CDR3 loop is CASRGRYNEQFF. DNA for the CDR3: TGTGCCAGCAGAGGACGCTACAATGAGCAGTTCTTC.

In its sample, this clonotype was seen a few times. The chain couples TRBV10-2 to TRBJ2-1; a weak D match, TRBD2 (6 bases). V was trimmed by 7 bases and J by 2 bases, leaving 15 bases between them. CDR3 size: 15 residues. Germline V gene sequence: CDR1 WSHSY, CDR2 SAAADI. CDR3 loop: CASTGGASTYNEQFF. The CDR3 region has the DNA TGCGCCAGCACGGGCGGGGCCTCGACCTACAATGAGCAGTTCTTC.

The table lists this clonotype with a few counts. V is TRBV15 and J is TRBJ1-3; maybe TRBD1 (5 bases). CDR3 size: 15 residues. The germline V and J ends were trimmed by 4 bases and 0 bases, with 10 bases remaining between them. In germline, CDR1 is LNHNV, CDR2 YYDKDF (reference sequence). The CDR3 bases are TGTGCCACCAGCACCGGGGGGGGCTCTGGAAACACCATATATTTT. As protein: CATSTGGGSGNTIYF.

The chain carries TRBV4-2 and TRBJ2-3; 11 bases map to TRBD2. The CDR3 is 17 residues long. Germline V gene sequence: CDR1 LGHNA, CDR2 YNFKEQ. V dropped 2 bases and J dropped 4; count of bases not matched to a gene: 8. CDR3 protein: CASSQLQLAGAADTQYF. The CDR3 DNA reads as TGTGCCAGCAGCCAACTCCAACTAGCGGGAGCTGCAGATACGCAGTATTTT.

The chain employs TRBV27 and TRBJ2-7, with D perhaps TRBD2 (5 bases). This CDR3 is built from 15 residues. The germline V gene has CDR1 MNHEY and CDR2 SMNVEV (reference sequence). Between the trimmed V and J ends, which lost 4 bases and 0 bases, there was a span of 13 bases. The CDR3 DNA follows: TGTGCCAGCAGTTCCCCCGGTGGGAGCTCCTACGAGCAGTACTTC. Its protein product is CASSSPGGSSYEQYF.

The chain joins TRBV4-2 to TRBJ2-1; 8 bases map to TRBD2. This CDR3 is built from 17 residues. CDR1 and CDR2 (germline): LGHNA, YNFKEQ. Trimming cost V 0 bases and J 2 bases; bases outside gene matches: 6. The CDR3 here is CASSQEERERAYNEQFF. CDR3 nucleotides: TGTGCCAGCAGCCAAGAGGAGCGGGAGAGGGCCTACAATGAGCAGTTCTTC.

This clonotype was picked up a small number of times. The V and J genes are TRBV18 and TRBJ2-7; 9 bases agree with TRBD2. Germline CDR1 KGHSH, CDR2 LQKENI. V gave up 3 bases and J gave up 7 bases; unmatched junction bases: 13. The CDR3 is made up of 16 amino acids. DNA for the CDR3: TGTGCCAGCTCACCTTCCGGGGCGGGAGGGCCTCAAGAGCAGTACTTC. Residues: CASSPSGAGGPQEQYF.

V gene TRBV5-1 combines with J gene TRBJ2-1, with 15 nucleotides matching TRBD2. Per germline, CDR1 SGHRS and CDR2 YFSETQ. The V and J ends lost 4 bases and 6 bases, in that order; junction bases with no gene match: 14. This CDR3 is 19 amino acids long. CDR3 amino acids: CASSPGTSGRFGAFNEQFF. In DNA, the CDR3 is TGCGCCAGCAGCCCCGGGACTAGCGGGAGGTTCGGGGCGTTCAATGAGCAGTTCTTC.